This T cell receptor (beta chain) was recorded in a study of blood T cell repertoires in COVID-19 (dated by TCRdb to the early 2020s). As for the study more broadly: Collaborator samples came from the United States, Italy and Spain and covered acute and convalescent phases of COVID-19. The prospective study material was composed of cDNA or gDNA derived from T cells, B-cell-depleted T cells, or PBMCs. The dataset comprised deeply sampled blood TCRbeta repertoires from subjects exposed to, actively infected with, or recovered from COVID-19. The repertoires were made available in a free public database intended to serve as a resource for research on the immune response to SARS-CoV-2. Samples came from the ongoing ImmuneRACE study (first 160 participants) plus 1,254 subjects from 6 global collaborators. Nearly every sample came with metadata listing a de-identified subject ID, COVID-19 status, age in years and sex. Where HLA class I and class II types were available, the types were taken from metadata supplied by the sample provider, not from assay-based typing. Study-wide conclusions, independent of this receptor: The amount of clinical and demographic metadata varied by source and participant and was provided uncurated.

A word on this clone: The specificity of this receptor is unknown. Qualities for individual bases were not recorded, and no much larger clone is one base off.

TCRbeta CDR3 regions were amplified from genomic DNA by means of the immunoSEQ Assay, a bias-controlled multiplex PCR. The source study handled its data this way. The number of nucleated cells in each sample was estimated from the amplification of reference gene primers within the assay. To quantify the absolute abundance of each unique TCRbeta CDR3 rearrangement, sequence reads were collapsed and filtered. For each sample, productive Simpson clonality was calculated as the square root of Simpson's diversity index over productive rearrangements. This immuneACCESS table, as held by TCRdb, lists in-frame sequences with V and J called but not all clones. Of the missing ones, under half trace to an unresolved V gene in checked studies; the others have no known cause. V, J and clone size were drawn from that table, and D and trimming were deduced from the DNA. This sample comprises around 300,000 clones, 86% of them detected only once. The biggest ten clones account for less than 3% of the sample.

Each collaborating institution followed its own protocols to collect whole blood in K2EDTA tubes. For TCRbeta analysis, collaborators shipped samples as frozen whole blood, isolated PBMCs, or DNA extracted from either of those sample types. The clonotype comes from a woman aged 30 to 39 with active or convalescent COVID-19. Sample: peripheral blood.

This receptor has the CDR3 CASSAGNYGYTF. The DNA sequence is as follows: TGTGCCAGCAGTGCCGGGAACTATGGCTACACCTTC. In this chain, TRBV28 is recombined with TRBJ1-2, with the identity of the D gene unclear. From the cysteine up to the phenylalanine, the CDR3 has a length of 12 residues. Only the CDR3 part of the read is kept: 36 bases, read in frame from the first base. Based on the germline V gene, the CDR1 and CDR2 sequences are MDHEN and SYDVKM. V is reduced by 5 bases and J by 2 bases, leaving a spacing of 6 bases between them.